These 5 T cell receptor beta chains were all obtained from the same sample, sequenced in a study of blood T cell dynamics during melanoma immunotherapy. Sequenced by immunoSEQ multiplex PCR; TCRdb stores in-frame clones only, minus some. The sample lists some 15,000 clones; approximately 93% were seen once. Time point of the sample: pre-treatment baseline. The sequences come from blood, collected from a patient treated with checkpoint blockade. These receptors all stem from a human donor with melanoma.

V usage is TRBV5-4 and J usage is TRBJ2-1; 7 bases agree with TRBD2. The V segment lost 4 bases and the J segment 1 base; nucleotides outside the gene matches: 8. The CDR3 extends over 16 amino acids. Germline CDR1 reads SGHNT; CDR2 reads YYREEE (reference sequence). CDR3 bases: TGTGCCAGCAGCCCCCCGGCGGGAGATTCCTACAATGAGCAGTTCTTC. It specifies CASSPPAGDSYNEQFF.

This chain uses TRBV5-1 with TRBJ1-2, with D possibly TRBD1 on 6 matching bases. The CDR3 is made up of 14 amino acids. Germline CDR1 and CDR2: SGHRS and YFSETQ. The ends were cut back, 2 bases at V and 8 bases at J, with 16 bases in the middle. The CDR3 spells CASSFTTGFGGYTF. Written as DNA, the CDR3 is TGCGCCAGCAGCTTCACCACAGGGTTTGGAGGCTACACCTTC.

The chain is built from TRBV11-2 and TRBJ1-2, with D unresolved. CDR1 SGHAT and CDR2 FQNNGV come from the germline V gene. The CDR3 loop spans 13 amino acids. V was shortened by 0 bases and J by 4 bases, with 6 bases between the two germline ends. The CDR3 DNA reads as TGTGCCAGCAGCTTAGATCAAAGCTATGGCTACACCTTC. Its protein is CASSLDQSYGYTF.

The chain is built from TRBV9 and TRBJ1-1; TRBD1 agrees at 7 bases. V shed 0 bases and J 5 bases; nucleotides not matched to a gene: 7. CDR3 size: 15 residues. The germline gives CDR1 SGDLS, CDR2 YYNGEE. The CDR3 region is CASSVVPGGGTEAFF. In DNA, the CDR3 is TGTGCCAGCAGCGTAGTTCCAGGGGGTGGGACTGAAGCTTTCTTT.

This chain links TRBV7-8 with TRBJ2-5; TRBD1 agrees at 8 bases. The J call may be in error: the DNA end matches TRBJ2-7 better. Germline CDR1 reads SGHVS; CDR2 reads FQNEAQ. CDR3 length: 16 residues. CDR3 sequence (DNA): TGTGCCAGCAGCTCCAGGGACAGGAGGACGTCCTACGAGCAGTACTTC. Protein: CASSSRDRRTSYEQYF.